This T cell receptor beta chain stems from a study of cytomegalovirus exposure and HLA in healthy donors. Turning to the study itself: Within the Caucasian-associated ancestry cluster were roughly 81% of the approximately 400 genotyped donors.

Points from the study as a whole: A prior analysis recorded that most TCR beta V segments were productive about 90% or about 30% of the time.

Concerning this clone: The antigen is unknown.

The PCR used 60 Vbeta and 13 Jbeta primers. In the original workflow: There were about 88 million unique TCR beta chains by a later count, and some 10 million of them were shared. The protocol was immunoSEQ multiplex PCR, while the TCRdb copy is restricted to in-frame clones and leaves out a portion. From that table come the V and J calls and clone size; the DNA was used to work out D and trimming. The repertoire holds around 180,000 clones, with around 82% as singletons. Trimming stripped 5 bases from V and 4 bases from J, with 17 bases between. Germline V CDR1 and CDR2: SGHVS, FQNEAQ. This CDR3 has 15 amino acids.

This chain connects TRBV7-8 to TRBJ2-5; maybe TRBD2 (6 bases). Source material: PBMCs. The sequence was obtained from a woman aged 45 to 65 in good health and CMV-seropositive. CDR3 residues: CASSPTSGGVETQYF. The CDR3 DNA reads as TGTGCCAGCAGCCCGACTTCTGGAGGGGTAGAGACCCAGTACTTC.